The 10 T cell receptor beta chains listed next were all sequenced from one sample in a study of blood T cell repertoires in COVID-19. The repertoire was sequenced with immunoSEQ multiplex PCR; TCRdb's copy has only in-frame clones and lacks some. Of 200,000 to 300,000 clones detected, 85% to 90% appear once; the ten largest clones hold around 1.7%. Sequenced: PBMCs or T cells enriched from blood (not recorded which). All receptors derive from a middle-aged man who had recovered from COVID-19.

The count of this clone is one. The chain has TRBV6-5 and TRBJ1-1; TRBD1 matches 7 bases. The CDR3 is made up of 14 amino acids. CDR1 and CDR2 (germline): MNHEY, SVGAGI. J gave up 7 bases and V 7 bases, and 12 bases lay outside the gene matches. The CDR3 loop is CASTTTRTGNEAFF. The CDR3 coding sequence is TGTGCCAGCACCACAACAAGGACAGGCAATGAAGCTTTCTTT.

The CDR3, as DNA: TGTGCCAGCAGCTTTTCGGGAGAAGAGACCCAGTACTTC. It encodes CASSFSGEETQYF. V and J are TRBV7-2 and TRBJ2-5, with D possibly TRBD2 on 6 matching bases. The CDR3 loop spans 13 amino acids. The V gene's germline CDR1 is SGHTA and CDR2 FQGNSA. Between the trimmed V and J ends, which lost 3 bases and 3 bases, there was a span of 8 bases.

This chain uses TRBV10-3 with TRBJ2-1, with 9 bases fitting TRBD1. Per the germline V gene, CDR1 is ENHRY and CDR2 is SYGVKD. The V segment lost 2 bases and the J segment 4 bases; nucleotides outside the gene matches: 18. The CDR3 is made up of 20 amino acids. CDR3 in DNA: TGTGCCATCAGTGAGGGGACAGGGTCCTTCCTAGGCGGAAGGTACAATGAGCAGTTCTTC. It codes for CAISEGTGSFLGGRYNEQFF.

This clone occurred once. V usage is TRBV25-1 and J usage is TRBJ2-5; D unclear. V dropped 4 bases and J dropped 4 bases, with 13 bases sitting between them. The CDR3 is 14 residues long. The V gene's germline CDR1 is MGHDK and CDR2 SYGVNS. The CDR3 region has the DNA TGTGCCAGCAGTGGGGTTTCCAGGCTAGAGACCCAGTACTTC. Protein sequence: CASSGVSRLETQYF.

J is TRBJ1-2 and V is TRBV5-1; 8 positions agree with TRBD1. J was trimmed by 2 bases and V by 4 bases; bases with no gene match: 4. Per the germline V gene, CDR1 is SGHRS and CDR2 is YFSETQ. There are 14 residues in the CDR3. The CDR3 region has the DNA TGCGCCAGCAGCCTGGACAGGGTGAACTATGGCTACACCTTC. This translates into CASSLDRVNYGYTF.

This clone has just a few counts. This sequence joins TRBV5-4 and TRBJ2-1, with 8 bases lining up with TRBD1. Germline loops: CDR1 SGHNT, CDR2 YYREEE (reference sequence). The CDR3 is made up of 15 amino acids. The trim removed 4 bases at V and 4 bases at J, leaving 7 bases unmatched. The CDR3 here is CASSLRQGSYNEQFF. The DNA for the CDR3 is TGTGCCAGCAGCCTCCGACAGGGGAGTTACAATGAGCAGTTCTTC.

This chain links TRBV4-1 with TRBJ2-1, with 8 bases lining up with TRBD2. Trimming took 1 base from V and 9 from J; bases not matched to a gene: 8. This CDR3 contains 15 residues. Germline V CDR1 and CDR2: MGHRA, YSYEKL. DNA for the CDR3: TGCGCCAGCAGCCAAGGTTCAGCGGGAGCCGTTGAGCAGTTCTTC. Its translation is CASSQGSAGAVEQFF.

CDR3 nucleotide sequence: TGTGCCAGCAGTGTCCTACAGACCTACGAGCAGTACTTC. It translates to CASSVLQTYEQYF. This chain connects TRBV2 to TRBJ2-7; D is undetermined. The CDR3 extends over 13 amino acids. Trimming left V 4 bases short and J 2 bases short, with 9 bases between. Germline V gene lookup returns CDR1 SNHLY and CDR2 FYNNEI.

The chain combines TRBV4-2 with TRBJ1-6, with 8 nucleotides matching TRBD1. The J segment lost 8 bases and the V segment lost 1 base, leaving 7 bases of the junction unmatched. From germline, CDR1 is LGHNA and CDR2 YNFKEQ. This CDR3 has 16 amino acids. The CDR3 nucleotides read TGTGCCAGCAGCCAAGCGCAGGGGGCTGGGGATTCACCCCTCCACTTT. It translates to CASSQAQGAGDSPLHF.

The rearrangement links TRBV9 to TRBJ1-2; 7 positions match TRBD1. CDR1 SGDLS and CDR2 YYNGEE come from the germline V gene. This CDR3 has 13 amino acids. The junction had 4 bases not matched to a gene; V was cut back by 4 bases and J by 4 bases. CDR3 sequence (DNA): TGTGCCAGCAGCCCAACAGGGGTCTATGGCTACACCTTC. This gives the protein CASSPTGVYGYTF.